The 25 T cell receptor beta chains below were found in one sample sequenced in a study of T cells after yellow fever vaccination. TCRdb fed the 5' RACE reads into MiXCR, producing one record per CDR3 protein. This table holds 300,000 or so distinct CDR3 sequences, about an eighth found once. The input for sequencing was CD4+ T cells sorted from PBMCs, taken 45 days after the yellow fever booster vaccination. The receptors were sampled from a man aged 30-40 years who received the YFV17D yellow fever vaccine.

This clonotype was observed many times. This rearrangement joins TRBV29-1 to TRBJ2-7; D not resolved. V lost 8 bases, J lost 0 bases, and 11 bases lay in between. This CDR3 contains 12 residues. Germline-derived CDR1 and CDR2 are SQVTM and ANQGSEA. The CDR3 DNA sequence: TGCAGCATCGGGCTCCACTCCTACGAGCAGTACTTC. This encodes CSIGLHSYEQYF.

This clonotype turned up a few times. The chain recombines TRBV5-5 with TRBJ1-1; unclear D gene. The V end lost 0 bases, the J end lost 1 base, and 7 bases lay between the germline ends. Per germline, CDR1 SGHKS and CDR2 YYEKEE (reference sequence). The CDR3 has 14 amino acids. The CDR3 sequence: CASSLVPPNTEAFF. The CDR3 region has the DNA TGTGCCAGCAGCTTGGTACCGCCGAACACTGAAGCTTTCTTT.

The chain carries TRBV7-9 and TRBJ1-2; TRBD1 matches at 12 bases. The germline V gene has CDR1 SEHNR and CDR2 FQNEAQ (reference sequence). The CDR3 consists of 15 residues. Trimming removed 5 bases from V and 4 bases from J; junction bases left unmatched: 5. This chain's CDR3 is CASSAGTGGIYGYTF. CDR3 coding DNA: TGTGCCAGCAGCGCGGGGACAGGGGGCATCTATGGCTACACCTTC. The entire variable domain, with the rest obtained from reference TRBV7-9 and TRBJ1-2, is as follows: DTGVSQNPRHKITKRGQNVTFRCDPISEHNRLYWYRQTLGQGPEFLTYFQNEAQLEKSRLLSDRFSAERPKGSFSTLEIQRTEQGDSAMYLCASSAGTGGIYGYTFGSGTRLTVV.

The genes are TRBV7-8 and TRBJ1-1, with D uncertain. There are 15 residues in the CDR3. V shed 1 base and J shed 6 bases, with 15 bases lying between them. Germline assignment: CDR1 SGHVS and CDR2 FQNEAQ. CDR3 residues: CASSLGSGRKSEAFF. Written as DNA, the CDR3 is TGTGCCAGCAGCTTAGGATCGGGTCGGAAGTCTGAAGCTTTCTTT.

The gene calls are TRBV9 and TRBJ2-5; TRBD1 or TRBD2 may be the D gene (5 bases each). Trimming removed 10 bases at V and 5 bases at J, with 21 bases between. The CDR3 totals 14 residues. Germline CDR1 reads SGDLS; CDR2 reads YYNGEE. The CDR3 DNA follows: TGTGCCGGGTCAAGGGGAGCTGTTGAGGAGACCCAGTACTTC. This encodes CAGSRGAVEETQYF.

A few counts support this clonotype. V is TRBV12-3 or TRBV12-4 and J is TRBJ1-2, with D hard to call. V was pared by 5 bases and J by 1 base, with 8 bases between. The CDR3 runs to 13 residues. The chain's CDR3 is CASSLGRNYGYTF. DNA of the CDR3: TGTGCCAGCAGTCTTGGGCGTAACTATGGCTACACCTTC.

Worth noting for this clonotype: One end of the junction does not line up with germline, which may come from a read error. The chain joins TRBV12-3 or TRBV12-4 to TRBJ2-1; 12 nucleotides line up with TRBD1. The CDR3 is made up of 16 amino acids. DNA for the CDR3: TGTGCCAGCAGTTTGTGGGACAGGGGGCGAAACAATGAGCATTTCTTC. This gives the protein CASSLWDRGRNNEHFF.

This clonotype was seen a few times. The chain links TRBV7-2 to TRBJ1-1; 8 positions match TRBD1. Germline values: CDR1 SGHTA, CDR2 FQGNSA. The junction had 10 bases not matched to a gene; V was cut back by 7 bases and J by 3 bases. The CDR3 has 15 residues. The CDR3 loop is CASKKRTGSDTEAFF. For the CDR3, the DNA is TGTGCCAGCAAGAAAAGGACAGGGTCTGACACTGAAGCTTTCTTT.

This clonotype came up a few times. The chain links TRBV15 to TRBJ2-2, with no clear D. The CDR3 loop spans 14 amino acids. The V end was cut by 5 bases, the J end by 7 bases, with 14 bases between. CDR1 and CDR2 from the germline V gene are LNHNV and YYDKDF (reference sequence). CDR3 coding DNA: TGTGCCACCAGCTCTAGTGGTCCTATCGGGGAGCTGTTTTTT. Translation gives CATSSSGPIGELFF.

This clonotype was seen a handful of times. This rearrangement joins TRBV4-1 to TRBJ2-7, with 11 nucleotides matching TRBD1. Germline loops: CDR1 MGHRA, CDR2 YSYEKL. This CDR3 is 16 amino acids long. Losses at the gene ends were 1 base for V and 1 base for J; bases not matched to a gene: 3. The CDR3 nucleotides are TGCGCCAGCAGCCAAGGGACAGGGGGCAGGTCCTACGAGCAGTACTTC. It codes for CASSQGTGGRSYEQYF.

The chain recombines TRBV7-2 with TRBJ1-1; weak D call: TRBD1 (6 bases). Germline-derived CDR1 and CDR2 are SGHTA and FQGNSA. Trimming took off 2 bases at V and 2 bases at J, with 9 bases between the two ends. The CDR3 consists of 14 residues. The CDR3 coding sequence is TGTGCCAGCAGCTTAAGCAGGGGTAACACTGAAGCTTTCTTT. Translated: CASSLSRGNTEAFF.

This clonotype has a handful of counts. In DNA form, the CDR3 reads TGCAGCGCAACAATTAGCGGGAGGATCTACGAGCAGTACTTC. Its protein is CSATISGRIYEQYF. The chain carries TRBV29-1 and TRBJ2-7, with TRBD2 identical over 10 bases. This CDR3 contains 14 residues. J was trimmed by 3 bases and V by 7 bases; bases with no gene match: 9. The germline V gene has CDR1 SQVTM and CDR2 ANQGSEA.

This clonotype was detected a few times. DNA of the CDR3: TGTGCCAGCGCTAGCGGGAGAGGTGAGCAGTTCTTC. This sequence encodes CASASGRGEQFF. V and J are TRBV6-5 and TRBJ2-1, with 10 bases fitting TRBD2. The germline CDR1 and CDR2 sequences are MNHEY and SVGAGI. CDR3 length: 12 amino acids. The ends lost 8 bases at V and 9 bases at J; junction bases unmatched: 4.

Many counts were recorded for this clonotype. The chain combines TRBV20-1 with TRBJ2-7, with 7 bases aligning to TRBD1. V gave up 6 bases and J gave up 3 bases; unmatched junction bases: 11. Germline V gene data show CDR1 as DFQATT and CDR2 as SNEGSKA (reference sequence). There are 14 residues in the CDR3. CDR3 bases: TGCAGTGCCATACTCCGGGACAGAGGCTACGAGCAGTACTTC. This translates into CSAILRDRGYEQYF.

This clonotype was recorded a few times. The chain is built from TRBV7-9 and TRBJ2-3, with 8 bases matching TRBD1. The CDR3 consists of 15 residues. V lost 5 bases to trimming and J lost 1 base; unmatched junction nucleotides: 5. The germline V gene has CDR1 SEHNR and CDR2 FQNEAQ (reference sequence). The CDR3, as DNA: TGTGCCAGCAGCACCAGGGGGCAAGGCACAGATACGCAGTATTTT. It encodes CASSTRGQGTDTQYF.

This clonotype showed up just a few times. The rearrangement uses TRBV7-2 and TRBJ2-1; D is undetermined. V gave up 6 bases and J gave up 4 bases, with 4 bases separating them. Germline loops: CDR1 SGHTA, CDR2 FQGNSA. The CDR3 loop spans 11 amino acids. In DNA, the CDR3 is TGTGCCAGCAGACAATACAATGAGCAGTTCTTC. This codes for CASRQYNEQFF.

This clonotype appeared once. The J gene is TRBJ2-1, the V gene TRBV3-1; no definite D call. Trimming cost V 1 base and J 6 bases, with 10 bases left between them. Germline V gives CDR1 LGHDT, CDR2 YNNKEL (reference sequence). CDR3 length: 14 amino acids. CDR3 amino acids: CASSQGVFLNEQFF. DNA for the CDR3: TGTGCCAGCAGCCAAGGGGTCTTTCTCAATGAGCAGTTCTTC.

This clonotype was found many times. The chain combines TRBV20-1 with TRBJ1-5; D is possibly TRBD1 (6 bases). Germline assignment: CDR1 DFQATT and CDR2 SNEGSKA (reference sequence). CDR3 size: 14 residues. The V gene lost 5 bases and the J gene lost 3 bases, with 14 bases spanning the gap. CDR3 loop: CSARTGTHNQPQHF. The CDR3 DNA reads as TGCAGTGCTCGGACCGGGACACACAATCAGCCCCAGCATTTT.

This clonotype appeared a few times. The V gene is TRBV4-1, the J gene TRBJ2-7; 8 bases align to TRBD2. Trimming took 3 bases from V and 7 from J; bases not matched to a gene: 11. Germline loops: CDR1 MGHRA, CDR2 YSYEKL. The CDR3 is made up of 15 amino acids. The CDR3 DNA sequence: TGCGCCAGCAGCCAGAGGCCAGCGGGAGTATTAGAGCAGTACTTC. Encoded protein: CASSQRPAGVLEQYF.

This clonotype appeared a few times. This rearrangement joins TRBV5-1 to TRBJ2-5, with D hard to call. The germline V gene has CDR1 SGHRS and CDR2 YFSETQ. This CDR3 is 13 amino acids long. V was trimmed by 7 bases and J by 5 bases, leaving 15 bases between them. This chain's CDR3 is CASWTSPSETQYF. The CDR3 region has the DNA TGCGCCAGCTGGACGTCCCCCTCGGAGACCCAGTACTTC.

This chain links TRBV7-9 with TRBJ2-7, with D hard to call. Trimming shortened V by 1 base and J by 0 bases, and 7 bases separated the two germline ends. The CDR3 consists of 14 residues. The germline gives CDR1 SEHNR, CDR2 FQNEAQ (reference sequence). CDR3 DNA sequence: TGTGCCAGCAGCTTAGAGGCGAGCTCCTACGAGCAGTACTTC. It yields the protein CASSLEASSYEQYF.

The rearrangement uses TRBV6-5 and TRBJ2-2; 14 bases agree with TRBD2. The CDR3 extends over 18 amino acids. Unmatched junction bases numbered 1, after V lost 0 bases and J lost 1 base. Germline CDR1 and CDR2: MNHEY and SVGAGI. The CDR3 loop reads CASSYSGTSGGNTGELFF. The CDR3 nucleotides read TGTGCCAGCAGTTACTCCGGGACTAGCGGGGGGAACACCGGGGAGCTGTTTTTT.

This clonotype has just a few counts. The chain has TRBV20-1 and TRBJ2-1, with D perhaps TRBD2 (6 bases). CDR1 is DFQATT and CDR2 is SNEGSKA in the germline V gene (reference sequence). The CDR3 runs to 13 residues. Trimming removed 6 bases from V and 10 bases from J, with 19 bases in between. DNA of the CDR3: TGCAGTGCCAGGCTTCCGGGAGAGGAGGAGCAGTTCTTC. Translation gives CSARLPGEEEQFF.

This clonotype has a handful of counts. The chain joins TRBV20-1 to TRBJ2-1; 7 nucleotides match TRBD2. The CDR3 has 15 amino acids. The junction had 13 bases not matched to a gene; V was cut back by 6 bases and J by 5 bases. CDR1 is DFQATT, CDR2 SNEGSKA, per germline (reference sequence). CDR3 nucleotides: TGCAGTGCCCTCGAGGCTGGACTAGTGAACAATGAGCAGTTCTTC. Translated, it gives CSALEAGLVNNEQFF.

This clonotype was detected only a few times. The CDR3 nucleotides read TGTGCCAGCAGCCCTAGCGGGAGGTACAATGAGCAGTTCTTC. It is translated as CASSPSGRYNEQFF. V usage is TRBV7-9 and J usage is TRBJ2-1, with 11 bases aligning to TRBD2. Germline CDR1 and CDR2: SEHNR and FQNEAQ (reference sequence). This CDR3 region has 14 residues. J lost 4 bases, V lost 5 bases, and 1 base had no gene match. The whole variable domain, filled in from reference TRBV7-9 and TRBJ2-1, reads DTGVSQNPRHKITKRGQNVTFRCDPISEHNRLYWYRQTLGQGPEFLTYFQNEAQLEKSRLLSDRFSAERPKGSFSTLEIQRTEQGDSAMYLCASSPSGRYNEQFFGPGTRLTVL.